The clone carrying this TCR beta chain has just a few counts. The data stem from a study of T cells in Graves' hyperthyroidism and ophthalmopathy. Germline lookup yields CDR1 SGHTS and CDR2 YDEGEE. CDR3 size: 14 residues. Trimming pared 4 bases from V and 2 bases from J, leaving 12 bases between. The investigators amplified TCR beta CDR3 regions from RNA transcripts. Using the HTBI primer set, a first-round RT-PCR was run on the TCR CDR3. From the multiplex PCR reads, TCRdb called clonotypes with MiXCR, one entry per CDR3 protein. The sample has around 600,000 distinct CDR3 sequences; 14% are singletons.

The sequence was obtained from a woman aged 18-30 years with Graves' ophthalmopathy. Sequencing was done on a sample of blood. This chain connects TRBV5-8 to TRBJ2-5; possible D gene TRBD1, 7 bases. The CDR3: CASSGQAGQETQYF. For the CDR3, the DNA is TGTGCCAGCAGCGGACAGGCGGGACAAGAGACCCAGTACTTC.